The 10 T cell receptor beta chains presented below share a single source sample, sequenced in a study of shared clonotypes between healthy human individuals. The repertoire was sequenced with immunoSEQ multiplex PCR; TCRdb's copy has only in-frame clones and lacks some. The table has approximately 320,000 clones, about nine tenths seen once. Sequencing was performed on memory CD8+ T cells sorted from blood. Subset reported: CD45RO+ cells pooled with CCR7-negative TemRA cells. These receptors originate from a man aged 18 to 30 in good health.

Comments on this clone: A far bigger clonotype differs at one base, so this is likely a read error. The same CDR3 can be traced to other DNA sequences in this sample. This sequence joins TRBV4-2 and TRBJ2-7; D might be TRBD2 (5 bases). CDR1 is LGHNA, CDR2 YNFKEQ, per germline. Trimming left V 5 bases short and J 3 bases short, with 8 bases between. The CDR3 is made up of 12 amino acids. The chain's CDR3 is CASSEGGYEQYF. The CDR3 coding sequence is TGTGCCAGCAGCGAGGGCGGCTACGAGCAGTACTTC.

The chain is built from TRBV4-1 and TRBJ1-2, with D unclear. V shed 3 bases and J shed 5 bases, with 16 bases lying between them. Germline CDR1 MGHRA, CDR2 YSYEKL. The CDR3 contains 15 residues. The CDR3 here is CASSQLQIELYGYTF. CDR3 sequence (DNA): TGCGCCAGCAGCCAGTTACAGATAGAACTTTATGGCTACACCTTC.

For the CDR3, the DNA is TGCGCCAGCAGTGAGTACTTCCCCTACGAGCAGTACTTC. This codes for CASSEYFPYEQYF. The chain joins TRBV10-2 to TRBJ2-7; no reliable D call. CDR3 length: 13 residues. The V end was cut by 1 base, the J end by 2 bases, with 6 bases between. Per germline, CDR1 WSHSY and CDR2 SAAADI.

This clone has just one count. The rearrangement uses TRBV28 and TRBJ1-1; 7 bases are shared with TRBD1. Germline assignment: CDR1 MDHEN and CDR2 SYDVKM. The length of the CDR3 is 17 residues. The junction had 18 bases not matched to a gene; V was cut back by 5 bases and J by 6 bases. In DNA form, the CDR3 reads TGTGCCAGCAGTCCTCGGACAGGTACGGGGGTAAGGGCTGAAGCTTTCTTT. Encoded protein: CASSPRTGTGVRAEAFF.

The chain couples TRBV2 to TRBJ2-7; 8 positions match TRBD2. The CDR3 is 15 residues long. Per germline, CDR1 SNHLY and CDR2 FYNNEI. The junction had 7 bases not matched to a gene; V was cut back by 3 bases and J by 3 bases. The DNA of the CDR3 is TGTGCCAGCAGTGAGAGGATAGCGGGATTCTACGAGCAGTACTTC. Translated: CASSERIAGFYEQYF.

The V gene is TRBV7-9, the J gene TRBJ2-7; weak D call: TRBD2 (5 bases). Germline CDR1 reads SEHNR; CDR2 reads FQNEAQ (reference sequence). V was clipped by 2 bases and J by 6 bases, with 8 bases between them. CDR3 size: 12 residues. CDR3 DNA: TGTGCCAGCAGCTTAAGCGAGGGCGAGCAGTACTTC. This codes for CASSLSEGEQYF.

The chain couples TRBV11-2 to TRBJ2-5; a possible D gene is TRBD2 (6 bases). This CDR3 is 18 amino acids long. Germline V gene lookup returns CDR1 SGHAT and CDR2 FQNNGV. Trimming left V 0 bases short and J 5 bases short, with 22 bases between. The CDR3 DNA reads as TGTGCCAGCAGCTTAGATCTAAGGCGACGGGAGACGGAGGAGACCCAGTACTTC. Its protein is CASSLDLRRRETEETQYF.

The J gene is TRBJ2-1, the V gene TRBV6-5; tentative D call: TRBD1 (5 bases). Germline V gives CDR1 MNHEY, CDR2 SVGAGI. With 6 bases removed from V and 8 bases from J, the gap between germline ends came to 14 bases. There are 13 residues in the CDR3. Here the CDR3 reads CASSPTIQDEQFF. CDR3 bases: TGTGCCAGCAGCCCTACCATACAGGATGAGCAGTTCTTC.

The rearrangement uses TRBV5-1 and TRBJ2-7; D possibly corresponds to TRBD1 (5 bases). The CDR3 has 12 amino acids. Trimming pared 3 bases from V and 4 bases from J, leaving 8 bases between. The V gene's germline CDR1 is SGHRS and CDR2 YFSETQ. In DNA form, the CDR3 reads TGCGCCAGCAGCTCGGACAAATACGAGCAGTACTTC. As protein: CASSSDKYEQYF.

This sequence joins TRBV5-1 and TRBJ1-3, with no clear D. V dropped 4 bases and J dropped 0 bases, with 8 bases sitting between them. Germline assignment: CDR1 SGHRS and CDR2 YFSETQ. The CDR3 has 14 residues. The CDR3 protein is CASSPGSSGNTIYF. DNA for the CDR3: TGCGCCAGCAGCCCGGGATCCTCTGGAAACACCATATATTTT.